A selection of T cell receptor beta chains follows, all from one sample in a study of shared clonotypes between healthy human individuals. Clones were read by immunoSEQ multiplex PCR, and TCRdb kept only the in-frame ones, dropping some. The sample records roughly 2.5 million clones, around nine tenths being singletons. The material sequenced was naive CD4+ T cells sorted from blood. The receptors were gathered from a man in his late teens or twenties in good health. CDR3s include the opening cysteine and the closing phenylalanine or tryptophan. Fields, in order: CDR3 protein, CDR3 DNA, J gene, D gene, CDR3 length, clone size, V gene. D genes are given only for firm matches. Rows give clone size only sometimes, using once, few, many, or a class for an expanded clone.

CDR3: CASSLGQLAKNIQYF; DNA: TGTGCCAGCAGTTTAGGGCAGCTAGCCAAAAACATTCAGTACTTC; J: TRBJ2-4; D: NA; length: 15; size: NA; V: TRBV28
CDR3: CASSLVRGFGYGYTF; DNA: TGTGCCAGCAGCTTAGTACGGGGCTTCGGGTATGGCTACACCTTC; J: TRBJ1-2; D: NA; length: 15; size: once; V: TRBV7-2
CDR3: CASSLNPVGGESYEQYF; DNA: TGTGCCAGCAGTCTAAACCCCGTGGGGGGCGAATCCTACGAGCAGTACTTC; J: TRBJ2-7; D: NA; length: 17; size: once; V: TRBV27
CDR3: CASSLWGAAKNIQYF; DNA: TGTGCCAGCAGCTTATGGGGGGCGGCCAAAAACATTCAGTACTTC; J: TRBJ2-4; D: NA; length: 15; size: NA; V: TRBV7-2
CDR3: CASSQDPSRTDTQYF; DNA: TGCGCCAGCAGCCAAGACCCTAGCCGCACAGATACGCAGTATTTT; J: TRBJ2-3; D: NA; length: 15; size: NA; V: TRBV4-1
CDR3: CASSFLPGTVNTGELFF; DNA: TGTGCCAGCAGCTTTCTTCCCGGGACAGTTAACACCGGGGAGCTGTTTTTT; J: TRBJ2-2; D: TRBD1; length: 17; size: NA; V: TRBV7-2
CDR3: CASSTDRGSGNTIYF; DNA: TGTGCCAGTAGTACCGACAGGGGTTCTGGAAACACCATATATTTT; J: TRBJ1-3; D: TRBD1; length: 15; size: NA; V: TRBV19
CDR3: CASSEERGRTEKLFF; DNA: TGTGCCAGCAGTGAAGAAAGGGGGCGGACTGAAAAACTGTTTTTT; J: TRBJ1-4; D: TRBD1; length: 15; size: NA; V: TRBV6-1
CDR3: CATVWGQGIYEQYF; DNA: TGTGCCACCGTGTGGGGACAGGGGATTTACGAGCAGTACTTC; J: TRBJ2-7; D: TRBD1; length: 14; size: NA; V: TRBV10-3
CDR3: CASSVEPSGSYEQYF; DNA: TGTGCCAGCAGCGTAGAACCGAGTGGGTCCTACGAGCAGTACTTC; J: TRBJ2-7; D: NA; length: 15; size: NA; V: TRBV9
CDR3: CASSAPQRNTEAFF; DNA: TGTGCCAGCAGTGCCCCGCAAAGGAACACTGAAGCTTTCTTT; J: TRBJ1-1; D: NA; length: 14; size: NA; V: TRBV28
CDR3: CASSLEGGSNQPQHF; DNA: TGCGCCAGCAGCTTGGAGGGTGGGAGCAATCAGCCCCAGCATTTT; J: TRBJ1-5; D: NA; length: 15; size: NA; V: TRBV5-1
CDR3: CASSLVREVEQYF; DNA: TGTGCCAGCAGCTTGGTTAGGGAGGTCGAGCAGTACTTC; J: TRBJ2-7; D: NA; length: 13; size: once; V: TRBV5-4
CDR3: CASSLAGGPGDTQYF; DNA: TGTGCCAGCAGCTTGGCGGGGGGCCCCGGAGATACGCAGTATTTT; J: TRBJ2-3; D: NA; length: 15; size: NA; V: TRBV5-4
CDR3: CASSPGTSPGELFF; DNA: TGTGCCAGCAGTCCCGGAACGAGTCCCGGGGAGCTGTTTTTT; J: TRBJ2-2; D: NA; length: 14; size: NA; V: TRBV6-5
CDR3: CASSPTPGPQETQYF; DNA: TGTGCCAGCAGTCCGACTCCGGGCCCGCAAGAGACCCAGTACTTC; J: TRBJ2-5; D: NA; length: 15; size: NA; V: TRBV9
CDR3: CASSDDRGLNEKLFF; DNA: TGTGCCAGCAGTGACGACAGGGGTCTCAATGAAAAACTGTTTTTT; J: TRBJ1-4; D: TRBD1; length: 15; size: NA; V: TRBV25-1
CDR3: CASSSGGGNTEAFF; DNA: TGTGCCAGCTCTTCGGGGGGCGGGAACACTGAAGCTTTCTTT; J: TRBJ1-1; D: NA; length: 14; size: NA; V: TRBV18
CDR3: CASSAIMTGGEQYF; DNA: TGTGCCAGCAGCGCGATCATGACCGGGGGCGAGCAGTACTTC; J: TRBJ2-7; D: NA; length: 14; size: NA; V: TRBV7-9
CDR3: CASSLLDRDGDGYTF; DNA: TGTGCCAGCAGTTTATTAGACAGGGACGGGGATGGCTACACCTTC; J: TRBJ1-2; D: TRBD1; length: 15; size: NA; V: TRBV28
CDR3: CASSLAIAGGQETQYF; DNA: TGTGCCAGCAGCCTTGCCATAGCGGGGGGTCAAGAGACCCAGTACTTC; J: TRBJ2-5; D: TRBD2; length: 16; size: NA; V: TRBV5-5
CDR3: CASSLQTFGGPQHF; DNA: TGTGCCAGCAGTTTACAGACCTTTGGTGGGCCCCAGCATTTT; J: TRBJ1-5; D: NA; length: 14; size: NA; V: TRBV28
CDR3: CASRGTTTYNEQFF; DNA: TGCGCCAGCAGGGGGACTACCACCTACAATGAGCAGTTCTTC; J: TRBJ2-1; D: TRBD2; length: 14; size: NA; V: TRBV10-2
CDR3: CASSLKGGAKGDYGYTF; DNA: TGTGCCAGCAGCTTAAAGGGGGGCGCTAAGGGTGACTATGGCTACACCTTC; J: TRBJ1-2; D: NA; length: 17; size: NA; V: TRBV7-9
CDR3: CASSMLPGQGNTEAFF; DNA: TGTGCCAGCAGTATGCTACCGGGACAGGGGAACACTGAAGCTTTCTTT; J: TRBJ1-1; D: TRBD1; length: 16; size: NA; V: TRBV28
CDR3: CASLRRGESPLHF; DNA: TGTGCCAGCCTCAGGCGGGGGGAATCACCCCTCCACTTT; J: TRBJ1-6; D: NA; length: 13; size: NA; V: TRBV11-2
CDR3: CASSPASGETQYF; DNA: TGTGCCAGCAGCCCTGCATCGGGGGAGACCCAGTACTTC; J: TRBJ2-5; D: NA; length: 13; size: NA; V: TRBV11-3
CDR3: CASSRNRDTDTQYF; DNA: TGTGCCAGCTCTCGGAACAGGGACACAGATACGCAGTATTTT; J: TRBJ2-3; D: NA; length: 14; size: NA; V: TRBV18
CDR3: CASIGTSGNYNEQFF; DNA: TGTGCCAGCATCGGGACTAGCGGGAACTACAATGAGCAGTTCTTC; J: TRBJ2-1; D: TRBD2; length: 15; size: NA; V: TRBV7-9